This TCR beta chain was sequenced during a study of T cell clones after liver transplantation. Study summary: Three of eight recipients were HCV-positive; others had non-autoimmune, non-viral indications.

The method was immunoSEQ multiplex PCR; TCRdb's version includes in-frame clones alone and lacks a portion of them. Of approximately 70,000 clones listed, around four fifths are singletons. The length of the CDR3 is 14 residues. V was clipped by 10 bases and J by 6 bases, with 18 bases between them. The V gene's germline CDR1 is ENHRY and CDR2 SYGVKD. The starting material was CD4+ T cells from blood, obtained less than 50 months after liver transplant. This TCR was recovered from a human patient who received a liver transplant. Some T cells could come from the graft donor. The chain has TRBV10-3 and TRBJ2-2; D gene ambiguous. This chain's CDR3 is CATLQLPRSGELFF. DNA of the CDR3: TGTGCCACCCTCCAGCTACCCCGATCCGGGGAGCTGTTTTTT.